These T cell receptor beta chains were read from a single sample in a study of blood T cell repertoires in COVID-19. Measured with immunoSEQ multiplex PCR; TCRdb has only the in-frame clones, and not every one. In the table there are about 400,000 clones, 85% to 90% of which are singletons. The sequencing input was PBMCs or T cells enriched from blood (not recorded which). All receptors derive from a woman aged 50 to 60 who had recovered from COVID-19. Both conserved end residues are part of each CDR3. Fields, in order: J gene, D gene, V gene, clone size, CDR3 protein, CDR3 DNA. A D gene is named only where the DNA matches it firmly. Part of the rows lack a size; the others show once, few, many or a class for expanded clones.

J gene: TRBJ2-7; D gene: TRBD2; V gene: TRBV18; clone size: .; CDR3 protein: CASSPLFFSGGAIGHGQYF; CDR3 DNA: TGTGCCAGCTCACCCCTTTTCTTTAGCGGGGGGGCCATCGGGCACGGGCAGTACTTC
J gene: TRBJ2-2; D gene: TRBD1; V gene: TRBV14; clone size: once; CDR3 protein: CASSQVYGTANTGELFF; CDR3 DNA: TGTGCCAGCAGCCAAGTATACGGGACAGCCAACACCGGGGAGCTGTTTTTT
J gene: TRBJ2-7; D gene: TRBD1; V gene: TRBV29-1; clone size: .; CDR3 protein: CSVAAQGDNYEQYF; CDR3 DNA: TGCAGCGTTGCTGCCCAGGGGGACAACTACGAGCAGTACTTC
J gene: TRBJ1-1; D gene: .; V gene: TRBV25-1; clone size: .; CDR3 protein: CASSESVGRDTEAFF; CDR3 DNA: TGTGCCAGCAGTGAATCGGTAGGGAGGGACACTGAAGCTTTCTTT
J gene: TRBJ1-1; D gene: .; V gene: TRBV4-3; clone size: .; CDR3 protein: CASSQGPYRGYYTEAFF; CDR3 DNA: TGCGCCAGCAGCCAAGGGCCTTATAGGGGTTATTACACTGAAGCTTTCTTT
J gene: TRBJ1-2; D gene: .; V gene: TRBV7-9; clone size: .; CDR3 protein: CASSLVGGNYGYTF; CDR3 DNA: TGTGCCAGCAGCTTAGTCGGAGGGAACTATGGCTACACCTTC
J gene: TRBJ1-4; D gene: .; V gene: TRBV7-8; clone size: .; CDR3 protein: CASSNIWGPTNEKLFF; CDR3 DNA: TGTGCCAGCAGTAACATTTGGGGGCCAACTAATGAAAAACTGTTTTTT
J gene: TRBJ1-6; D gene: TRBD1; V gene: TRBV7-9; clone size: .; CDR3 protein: CASSLGTGAPNSPLHF; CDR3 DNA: TGTGCCAGCAGCCTGGGGACAGGGGCCCCTAATTCACCCCTCCACTTT
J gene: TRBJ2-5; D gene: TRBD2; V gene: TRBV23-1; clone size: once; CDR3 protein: CASSHTSGGHQETQYF; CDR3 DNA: TGCGCCAGCAGTCACACTAGCGGGGGCCACCAAGAGACCCAGTACTTC
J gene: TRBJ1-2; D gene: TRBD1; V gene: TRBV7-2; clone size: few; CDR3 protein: CASSRDRDSSIYTF; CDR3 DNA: TGTGCCAGCAGCCGCGACCGGGACAGTTCGATCTACACCTTC
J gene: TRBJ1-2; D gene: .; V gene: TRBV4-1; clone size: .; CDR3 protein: CASSHSQDVSYTF; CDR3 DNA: TGCGCCAGCAGCCACTCTCAGGATGTGAGCTACACCTTC
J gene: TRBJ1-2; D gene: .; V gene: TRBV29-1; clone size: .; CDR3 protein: CSVAGLGGLVYGYTF; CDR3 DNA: TGCAGCGTTGCAGGACTCGGGGGGCTTGTCTATGGCTACACCTTC
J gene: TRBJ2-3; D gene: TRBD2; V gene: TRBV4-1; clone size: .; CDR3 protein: CASSQLGLASDTQYF; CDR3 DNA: TGCGCCAGCAGCCAACTGGGACTAGCATCAGATACGCAGTATTTT
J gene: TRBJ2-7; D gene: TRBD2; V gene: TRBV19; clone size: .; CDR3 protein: CASSIEGLAGTYEQYF; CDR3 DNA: TGTGCCAGTAGTATAGAAGGACTAGCGGGGACCTACGAGCAGTACTTC
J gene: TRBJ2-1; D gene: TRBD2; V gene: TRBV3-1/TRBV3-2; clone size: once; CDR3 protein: CASSFRGGPASNEQFF; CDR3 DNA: TGTGCCAGCAGCTTTCGGGGGGGACCCGCTTCCAATGAGCAGTTCTTC
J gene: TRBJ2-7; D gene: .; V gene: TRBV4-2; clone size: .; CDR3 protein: CASSQDLDRLYEQYF; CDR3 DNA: TGTGCCAGCAGCCAAGACCTTGACAGGCTCTACGAGCAGTACTTC
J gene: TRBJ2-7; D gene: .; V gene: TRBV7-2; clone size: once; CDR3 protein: CASSPKRGIYEQYF; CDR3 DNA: TGTGCCAGCAGCCCCAAGAGGGGGATCTACGAGCAGTACTTC
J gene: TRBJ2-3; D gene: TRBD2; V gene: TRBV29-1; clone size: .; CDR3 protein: CSVGVAGGMDTQYF; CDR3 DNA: TGCAGCGTTGGAGTAGCGGGGGGGATGGATACGCAGTATTTT